A single sample is the source of the 16 T cell receptor beta chains below, sequenced in a study of Ad26.COV2.S vaccination and SARS-CoV-2 variants. Clones were sequenced by immunoSEQ multiplex PCR, and TCRdb holds only the in-frame ones, with some missing. The sample has hundreds of thousands of clones; 92% are singletons. The material was peripheral blood, obtained after recovery from COVID-19. Receptors were obtained from a human donor who had recovered from COVID-19.

This clone has only one observation. The rearrangement uses TRBV3-1 (or the pseudogene TRBV3-2) and TRBJ1-1; D is possibly TRBD1 (6 bases). The V end lost 0 bases, the J end lost 0 bases, and 11 bases lay between the germline ends. Germline-derived CDR1 and CDR2 are LGHDT and YNNKEL (reference sequence). The CDR3 totals 16 residues. In nucleotides, the CDR3 is TGTGCCAGCAGCCAAGACATTGGGGGCGTGAACACTGAAGCTTTCTTT. Its translation: CASSQDIGGVNTEAFF.

V is TRBV10-3 and J is TRBJ1-5, with D tentatively TRBD1 (5 bases). Germline CDR1 reads ENHRY; CDR2 reads SYGVKD. The CDR3 has 14 amino acids. Trimming cost V 4 bases and J 0 bases, with 7 bases left between them. The CDR3: CAISAGDSNQPQHF. CDR3 sequence (DNA): TGTGCCATCAGTGCGGGGGATAGCAATCAGCCCCAGCATTTT.

The chain combines TRBV13 with TRBJ1-1; D is perhaps TRBD1 (5 bases). Trimming cost V 4 bases and J 12 bases, with 21 bases left between them. Germline CDR1 is PRHDT and CDR2 is FYEKMQ (reference sequence). This CDR3 comprises 14 residues. The CDR3 sequence is CASSSHGLAGGSFF. The CDR3 DNA is TGTGCCAGCAGCTCCCACGGACTCGCGGGGGGTTCTTTCTTT.

V gene TRBV2 combines with J gene TRBJ1-1; D is unresolved. This CDR3 is 14 amino acids long. CDR1 SNHLY and CDR2 FYNNEI come from the germline V gene. V lost 0 bases and J lost 5, with 10 bases in between. As DNA, the CDR3 is TGTGCCAGCAGTGAAGCGCTTTCTGGTACTGAAGCTTTCTTT. Its protein product is CASSEALSGTEAFF.

This clone was observed once. The chain employs TRBV27 and TRBJ1-5, with D possibly matching TRBD1 (6 bases). The CDR3 loop spans 15 amino acids. V dropped 4 bases and J dropped 3 bases, with 13 bases sitting between them. Germline CDR1 reads MNHEY; CDR2 reads SMNVEV (reference sequence). CDR3 residues: CASSSDSHYNQPQHF. CDR3 DNA: TGTGCCAGCAGTTCGGACAGTCATTACAATCAGCCCCAGCATTTT.

V is TRBV5-4 and J is TRBJ2-1; 7 bases align to TRBD2. Germline assignment: CDR1 SGHNT and CDR2 YYREEE (reference sequence). V shed 0 bases, J shed 8 bases, and the junction held 5 bases outside the gene matches. The CDR3 contains 14 residues. CDR3 in amino acids: CASSLANRGDEQFF. In DNA, the CDR3 is TGTGCCAGCAGCTTGGCCAATCGGGGGGATGAGCAGTTCTTC.

The chain recombines TRBV19 with TRBJ2-7; 9 nucleotides align to TRBD2. The germline V gene has CDR1 LNHDA and CDR2 SQIVND (reference sequence). The length of the CDR3 is 12 residues. V gave up 10 bases and J gave up 2 bases; unmatched junction bases: 3. CDR3 DNA sequence: TGTGCCACCGCGGGGGGGCCCTACGAGCAGTACTTC. Amino acid sequence: CATAGGPYEQYF.

This clone was recorded a few times. The chain has TRBV4-1 and TRBJ1-2; 7 bases map to TRBD1. This CDR3 has 16 amino acids. Germline-derived CDR1 and CDR2 are MGHRA and YSYEKL. J lost 0 bases, V lost 2 bases, and 6 bases had no gene match. CDR3 region: CASSQYTGEANYGYTF. CDR3 nucleotide sequence: TGCGCCAGCAGCCAATACACAGGGGAAGCTAACTATGGCTACACCTTC.

This clone was detected once. V is TRBV9 and J is TRBJ2-7; no clear D. Germline lookup yields CDR1 SGDLS and CDR2 YYNGEE. The CDR3 length is 13 residues. V was cut by 4 bases and J by 6 bases, with 14 bases left in between. In DNA form, the CDR3 reads TGTGCCAGCAGCCTCCAGGCCCCGTGCGAGCAGTACTTC. The encoded protein is CASSLQAPCEQYF.

The V and J genes are TRBV11-2 and TRBJ1-2; D remains unclear. The CDR3 spans 14 residues. V dropped 6 bases and J dropped 6 bases, with 17 bases sitting between them. CDR1 is SGHAT and CDR2 is FQNNGV in the germline V gene. The CDR3 sequence: CASRSAGRTHGYTF. The DNA for the CDR3 is TGTGCCAGCAGGTCCGCGGGTAGGACTCATGGCTACACCTTC.

The chain couples TRBV7-9 to TRBJ2-4; 8 bases match TRBD1. This CDR3 has 16 amino acids. CDR1 is SEHNR and CDR2 is FQNEAQ in the germline V gene (reference sequence). After removal of 5 bases from V and 0 bases from J, the junction contained 6 bases not matched to a gene. CDR3 sequence (DNA): TGTGCCAGCAGCGATGACAGGGGAGTAGCCAAAAACATTCAGTACTTC. Protein: CASSDDRGVAKNIQYF. Using reference TRBV7-9 and TRBJ2-4 for the parts outside the CDR3, the full variable domain is DTGVSQNPRHKITKRGQNVTFRCDPISEHNRLYWYRQTLGQGPEFLTYFQNEAQLEKSRLLSDRFSAERPKGSFSTLEIQRTEQGDSAMYLCASSDDRGVAKNIQYFGAGTRLSVL.

This clone was recorded only once. This chain connects TRBV4-1 to TRBJ2-7; maybe TRBD1 (6 bases). The CDR3 length is 16 residues. The V gene lost 4 bases and the J gene lost 1 base, with 17 bases spanning the gap. The germline V gene has CDR1 MGHRA and CDR2 YSYEKL. In DNA form, the CDR3 reads TGCGCCAGCAGCCCGGTCCAGGGGCCTCCTTCCTACGAGCAGTACTTC. Encoded protein: CASSPVQGPPSYEQYF.

The genes are TRBV15 and TRBJ2-3, with 8 bases identical to TRBD2. This CDR3 is 15 amino acids long. CDR1 is LNHNV, CDR2 YYDKDF, per germline (reference sequence). The V gene end was trimmed by 1 base and the J gene end by 6 bases; junction bases not matched to a gene: 6. The DNA of the CDR3 is TGTGCCACCAGCAGAGGACTAGCGATCGGGGATACGCAGTATTTT. This sequence encodes CATSRGLAIGDTQYF.

In its sample, this clone was seen a few times. The chain carries TRBV10-1 and TRBJ1-5; the D is unclear. This CDR3 spans 13 amino acids. Germline lookup yields CDR1 WNHNN and CDR2 SYGVQD (reference sequence). V lost 2 bases to trimming and J lost 5 bases, with 7 bases between them. For the CDR3, the DNA is TGCGCCAGCAGTGAGCGCACCGATCAGCCCCAGCATTTT. Amino acid sequence: CASSERTDQPQHF.

This chain joins TRBV11-2 and TRBJ1-1; D possibly corresponds to TRBD1 (5 bases). V lost 0 bases, J lost 10 bases, and 9 bases lay in between. CDR3 size: 12 residues. Germline lookup yields CDR1 SGHAT and CDR2 FQNNGV. The CDR3 DNA is TGTGCCAGCAGCTTAGATTTGGGACCAGCTTTCTTT. Protein: CASSLDLGPAFF.

The rearrangement links TRBV20-1 to TRBJ2-7, with TRBD1 identical over 7 bases. This CDR3 is 15 amino acids long. V dropped 3 bases and J dropped 0; count of bases not matched to a gene: 8. Germline CDR1 DFQATT, CDR2 SNEGSKA (reference sequence). Written as DNA, the CDR3 is TGCAGTGCTAGTGAAGGGGGCGATAGCTCCTACGAGCAGTACTTC. Amino acid sequence: CSASEGGDSSYEQYF.